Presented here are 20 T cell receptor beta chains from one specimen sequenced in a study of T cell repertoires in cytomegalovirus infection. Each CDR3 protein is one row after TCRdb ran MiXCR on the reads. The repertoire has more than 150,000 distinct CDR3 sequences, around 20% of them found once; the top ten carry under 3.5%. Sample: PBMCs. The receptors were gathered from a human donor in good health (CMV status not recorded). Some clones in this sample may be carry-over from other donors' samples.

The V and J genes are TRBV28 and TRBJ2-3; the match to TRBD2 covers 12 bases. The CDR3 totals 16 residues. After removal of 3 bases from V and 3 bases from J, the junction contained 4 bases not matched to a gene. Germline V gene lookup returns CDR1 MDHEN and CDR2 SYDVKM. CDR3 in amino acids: CASSFPTSGRTDTQYF. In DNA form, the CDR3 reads TGTGCCAGCAGTTTCCCGACTAGCGGGAGAACAGATACGCAGTATTTT.

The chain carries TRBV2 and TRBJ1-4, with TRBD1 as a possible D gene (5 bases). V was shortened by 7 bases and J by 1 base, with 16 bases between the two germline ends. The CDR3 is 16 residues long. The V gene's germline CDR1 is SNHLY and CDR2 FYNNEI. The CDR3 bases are TGTGCCAGCACATTAAACCAGGGCGGAACTAATGAAAAACTGTTTTTT. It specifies CASTLNQGGTNEKLFF.

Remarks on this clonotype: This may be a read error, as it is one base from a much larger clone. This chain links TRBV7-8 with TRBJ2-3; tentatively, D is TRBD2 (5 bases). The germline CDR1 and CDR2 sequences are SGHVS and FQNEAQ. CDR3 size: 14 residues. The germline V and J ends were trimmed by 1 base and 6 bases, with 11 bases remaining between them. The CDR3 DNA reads TGTGCCAGCAGCTTAGGAACTCGCGGGGATACGCAGTATTTT. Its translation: CASSLGTRGDTQYF.

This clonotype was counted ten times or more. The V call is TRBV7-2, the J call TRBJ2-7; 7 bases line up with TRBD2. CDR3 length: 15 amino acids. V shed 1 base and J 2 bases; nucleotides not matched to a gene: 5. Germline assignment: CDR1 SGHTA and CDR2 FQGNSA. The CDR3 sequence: CASSLVGGSTYEQYF. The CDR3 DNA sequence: TGTGCCAGCAGCTTAGTGGGGGGGTCAACCTACGAGCAGTACTTC.

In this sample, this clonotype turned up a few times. For the CDR3, the DNA is TGCAGCGTTTTAGAAGCGGGTAATCTTCTCTCCTACAATGAGCAGTTCTTC. Protein: CSVLEAGNLLSYNEQFF. The J gene is TRBJ2-1, the V gene TRBV29-1; tentative D call: TRBD2 (6 bases). Germline loops: CDR1 SQVTM, CDR2 ANQGSEA. Trimming removed 5 bases from V and 0 bases from J, with 20 bases in between. The CDR3 is 17 amino acids.

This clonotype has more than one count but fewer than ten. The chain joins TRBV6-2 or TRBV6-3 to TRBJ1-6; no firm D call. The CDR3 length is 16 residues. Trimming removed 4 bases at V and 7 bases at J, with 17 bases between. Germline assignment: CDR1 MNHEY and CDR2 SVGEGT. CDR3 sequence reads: CASSSAGGRTNSPLHF. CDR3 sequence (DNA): TGTGCCAGCAGTTCGGCAGGAGGGCGAACGAATTCACCCCTCCACTTT.

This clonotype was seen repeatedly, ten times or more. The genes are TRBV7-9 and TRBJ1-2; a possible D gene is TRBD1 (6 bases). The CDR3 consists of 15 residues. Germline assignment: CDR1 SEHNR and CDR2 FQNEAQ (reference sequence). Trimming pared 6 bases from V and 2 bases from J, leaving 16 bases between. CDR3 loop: CASSQNRQENYGYTF. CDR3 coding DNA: TGTGCCAGCAGTCAAAACCGACAGGAGAACTATGGCTACACCTTC.

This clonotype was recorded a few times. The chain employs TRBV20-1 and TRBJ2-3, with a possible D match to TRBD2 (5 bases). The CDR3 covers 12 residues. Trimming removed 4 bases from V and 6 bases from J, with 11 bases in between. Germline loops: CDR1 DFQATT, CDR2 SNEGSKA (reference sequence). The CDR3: CSATLVADTQYF. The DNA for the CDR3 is TGCAGTGCTACACTAGTTGCGGATACGCAGTATTTT.

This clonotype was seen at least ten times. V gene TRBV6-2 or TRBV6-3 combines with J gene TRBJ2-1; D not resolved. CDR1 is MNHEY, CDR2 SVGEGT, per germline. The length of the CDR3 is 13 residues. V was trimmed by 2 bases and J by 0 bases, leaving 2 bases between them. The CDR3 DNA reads TGTGCCAGCAGTTACAGCTCCTACAATGAGCAGTTCTTC. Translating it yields CASSYSSYNEQFF.

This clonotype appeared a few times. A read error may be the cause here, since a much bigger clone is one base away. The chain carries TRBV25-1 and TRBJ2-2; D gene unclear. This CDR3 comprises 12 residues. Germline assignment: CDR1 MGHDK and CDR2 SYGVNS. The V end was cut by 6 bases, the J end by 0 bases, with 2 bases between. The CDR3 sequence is CASRPNTGELFF. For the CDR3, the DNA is TGTGCCAGCAGACCGAACACCGGGGAGCTGTTTTTT.

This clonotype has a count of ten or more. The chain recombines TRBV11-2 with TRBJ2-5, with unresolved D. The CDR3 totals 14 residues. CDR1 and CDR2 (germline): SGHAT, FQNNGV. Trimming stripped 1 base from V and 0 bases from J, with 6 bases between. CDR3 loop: CASSLVPYQETQYF. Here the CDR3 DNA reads TGTGCCAGCAGCTTAGTCCCGTACCAAGAGACCCAGTACTTC.

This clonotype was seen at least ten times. CDR3 sequence (DNA): TGTGCCAGCACTCCAAGAGGGACCGGGACTCCATTGGGAGTTACGCAGTATTTT. It specifies CASTPRGTGTPLGVTQYF. V and J are TRBV28 and TRBJ2-3, with a possible D match to TRBD2 (6 bases). V was trimmed by 7 bases and J by 8 bases, leaving 31 bases between them. This CDR3 spans 18 amino acids. Germline V gene lookup returns CDR1 MDHEN and CDR2 SYDVKM.

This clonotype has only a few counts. The CDR3 loop reads CASSQGRDRNEKLFF. Here the CDR3 DNA reads TGTGCCAGCAGCCAAGGTCGGGACAGAAATGAAAAACTGTTTTTT. V is TRBV14 and J is TRBJ1-4; 7 bases are a match to TRBD1. V shed 1 base, J shed 5 bases, and the junction held 4 bases outside the gene matches. This CDR3 contains 15 residues. CDR1 is SGHDN and CDR2 is FVKESK in the germline V gene.

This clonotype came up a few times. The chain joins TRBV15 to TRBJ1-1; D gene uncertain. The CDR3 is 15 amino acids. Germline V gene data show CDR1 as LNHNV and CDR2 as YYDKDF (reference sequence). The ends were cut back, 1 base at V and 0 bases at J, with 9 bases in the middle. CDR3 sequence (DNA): TGTGCCACCAGCAGAGTTCCCATCCTGAACACTGAAGCTTTCTTT. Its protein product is CATSRVPILNTEAFF.

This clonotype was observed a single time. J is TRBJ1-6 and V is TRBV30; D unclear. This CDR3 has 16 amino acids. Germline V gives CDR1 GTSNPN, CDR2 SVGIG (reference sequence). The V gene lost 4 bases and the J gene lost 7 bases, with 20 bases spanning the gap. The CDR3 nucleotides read TGTGCCTGGATACAAACCGGACGGGCCCGGAATTCACCCCTCCACTTT. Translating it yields CAWIQTGRARNSPLHF. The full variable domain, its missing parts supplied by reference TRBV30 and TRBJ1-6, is SQTIHQWPATLVQPVGSPLSLECTVEGTSNPNLYWYRQAAGRGLQLLFYSVGIGQISSEVPQNLSASRPQDRQFILSSKKLLLSDSGFYLCAWIQTGRARNSPLHFGNGTRLTVT.

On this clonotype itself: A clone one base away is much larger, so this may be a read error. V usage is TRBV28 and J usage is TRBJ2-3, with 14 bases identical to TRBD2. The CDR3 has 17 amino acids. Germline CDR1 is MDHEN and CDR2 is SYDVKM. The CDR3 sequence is CASRLSGTSGRLYTQYF. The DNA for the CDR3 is TGTGCCAGCAGGTTATCCGGGACTAGCGGGAGATTGTATACGCAGTATTTT.

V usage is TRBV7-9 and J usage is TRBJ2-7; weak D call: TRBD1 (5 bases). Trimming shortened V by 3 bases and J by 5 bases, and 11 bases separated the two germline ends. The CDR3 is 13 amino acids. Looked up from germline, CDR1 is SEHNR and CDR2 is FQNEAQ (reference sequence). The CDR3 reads CASSLDNRDEQYF. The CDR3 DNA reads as TGTGCCAGCAGCTTGGACAACCGGGACGAGCAGTACTTC. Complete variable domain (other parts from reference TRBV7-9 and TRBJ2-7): DTGVSQNPRHKITKRGQNVTFRCDPISEHNRLYWYRQTLGQGPEFLTYFQNEAQLEKSRLLSDRFSAERPKGSFSTLEIQRTEQGDSAMYLCASSLDNRDEQYFGPGTRLTVT.

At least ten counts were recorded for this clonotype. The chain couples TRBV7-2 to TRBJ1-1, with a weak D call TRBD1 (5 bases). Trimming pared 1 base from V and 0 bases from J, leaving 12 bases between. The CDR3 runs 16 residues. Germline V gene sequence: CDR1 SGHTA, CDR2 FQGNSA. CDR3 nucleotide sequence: TGTGCCAGCAGCTTAGAGCGGGCAGGGCTGAACACTGAAGCTTTCTTT. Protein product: CASSLERAGLNTEAFF.

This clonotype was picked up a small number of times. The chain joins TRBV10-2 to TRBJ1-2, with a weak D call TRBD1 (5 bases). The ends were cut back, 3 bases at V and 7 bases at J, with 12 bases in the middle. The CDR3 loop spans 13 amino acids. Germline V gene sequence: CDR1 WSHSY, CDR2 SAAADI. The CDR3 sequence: CASSDYGAAGYTF. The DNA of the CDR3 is TGCGCCAGCAGTGATTACGGGGCGGCTGGCTACACCTTC.

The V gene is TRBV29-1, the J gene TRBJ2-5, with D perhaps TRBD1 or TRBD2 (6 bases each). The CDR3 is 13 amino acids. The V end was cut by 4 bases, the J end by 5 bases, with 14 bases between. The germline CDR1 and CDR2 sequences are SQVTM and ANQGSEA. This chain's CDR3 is CSVGDGGRETQYF. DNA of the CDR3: TGCAGCGTTGGAGACGGGGGCCGTGAGACCCAGTACTTC. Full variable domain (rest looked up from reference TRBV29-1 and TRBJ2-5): SAVISQKPSRDICQRGTSLTIQCQVDSQVTMMFWYRQQPGQSLTLIATANQGSEATYESGFVIDKFPISRPNLTFSTLTVSNMSPEDSSIYLCSVGDGGRETQYFGPGTRLLVL.